Listed below are T cell receptor beta chains from one sample, sequenced in a study of regulatory T cells in long-lasting Graves disease. From the multiplex PCR reads, TCRdb called clonotypes with MiXCR, one entry per CDR3 protein. The sample holds 240,000 or so distinct CDR3 sequences; 20% to 25% are singletons and the top ten take about 14%. The source material was peripheral blood mononuclear cells (PBMCs), sampled at new diagnosis, from a patient treated with antithyroid drugs. The receptors derive from a female donor with Graves disease. The CDR3 runs from the conserved cysteine through the conserved F or W. The order of the fields is clone size, V gene, J gene, D gene, CDR3 protein, CDR3 DNA. A D gene is named only where the DNA matches it firmly. Expanded clones are given a class, and other clones once, few, many or no size at all.

size: -; V: TRBV28; J: TRBJ1-4; D: -; CDR3: CASSFVTGFNEKLFF; DNA: TGTGCCAGCAGTTTTGTGACAGGATTCAATGAAAAACTGTTTTTT
size: many; V: TRBV7-2; J: TRBJ2-1; D: TRBD1; CDR3: CASSYRDRTYNEQFF; DNA: TGTGCCAGCAGCTACCGGGACAGAACCTACAATGAGCAGTTCTTC
size: many; V: TRBV12-3/TRBV12-4; J: TRBJ2-5; D: TRBD1; CDR3: CASSLRQGRETQYF; DNA: TGTGCCAGCAGTTTAAGACAGGGCCGGGAGACCCAGTACTTC
size: many; V: TRBV6-1; J: TRBJ2-7; D: TRBD2; CDR3: CASSPQGGGTYEQYF; DNA: TGTGCCAGCAGCCCCCAGGGCGGGGGGACCTACGAGCAGTACTTC
size: few; V: TRBV7-2; J: TRBJ2-7; D: TRBD2; CDR3: CASSPLAGGTYEQYF; DNA: TGTGCCAGCAGCCCACTAGCGGGAGGAACCTACGAGCAGTACTTC
size: many; V: TRBV18; J: TRBJ2-3; D: -; CDR3: CASSPDTDTQYF; DNA: TGTGCCAGCTCACCAGACACAGATACGCAGTATTTT
size: many; V: TRBV20-1; J: TRBJ2-1; D: -; CDR3: CSARPNNEQFF; DNA: TGCAGTGCTAGACCGAACAATGAGCAGTTCTTC
size: once; V: TRBV18; J: TRBJ2-1; D: -; CDR3: CASSPGGQTYNEQFF; DNA: TGTGCCAGCTCACCGGGGGGACAGACCTACAATGAGCAGTTCTTC
size: many; V: TRBV2; J: TRBJ1-2; D: -; CDR3: CASSEVRISNYGYTF; DNA: TGTGCCAGCAGTGAAGTTAGGATTTCTAACTATGGCTACACCTTC
size: many; V: TRBV6-5; J: TRBJ2-2; D: -; CDR3: CASSYSTGLAGELFF; DNA: TGTGCCAGCAGTTACTCGACGGGGCTGGCCGGGGAGCTGTTTTTT
size: -; V: TRBV20-1; J: TRBJ1-5; D: TRBD1; CDR3: CSARERGQGGINSNQPQHF; DNA: TGCAGTGCTAGAGAAAGAGGTCAGGGGGGAATTAATAGCAATCAGCCCCAGCATTTT
size: many; V: TRBV7-9; J: TRBJ1-1; D: -; CDR3: CASSLAGENPEAFF; DNA: TGTGCCAGCAGCTTAGCAGGGGAAAATCCTGAAGCTTTCTTT
size: few; V: TRBV19; J: TRBJ1-5; D: TRBD1; CDR3: CASSIDAGTGGIGQPQHF; DNA: TGTGCCAGTAGTATAGACGCCGGGACAGGGGGTATAGGTCAGCCCCAGCATTTT
size: many; V: TRBV27; J: TRBJ1-5; D: TRBD1; CDR3: CASSRTGTGSQPQHF; DNA: TGTGCCAGCAGTCGAACCGGGACAGGGAGTCAGCCCCAGCATTTT
size: -; V: TRBV12-3/TRBV12-4; J: TRBJ2-1; D: TRBD2; CDR3: CASSPRDYWGEQFF; DNA: TGTGCCAGCAGTCCGCGGGACTATTGGGGTGAGCAGTTCTTC
size: -; V: TRBV12-3/TRBV12-4; J: TRBJ2-1; D: -; CDR3: CASSLMRNNEQFF; DNA: TGTGCCAGCAGTTTGATGCGGAACAATGAGCAGTTCTTC
size: -; V: TRBV11-2; J: TRBJ2-1; D: TRBD2; CDR3: CASSLTGGLNEQFF; DNA: TGTGCCAGCAGCTTAACGGGAGGGTTGAATGAGCAGTTCTTC
size: -; V: TRBV14; J: TRBJ2-7; D: TRBD2; CDR3: CASSPWRAGEQYF; DNA: TGTGCCAGCAGCCCATGGAGAGCGGGGGAGCAGTACTTC
size: many; V: TRBV20-1; J: TRBJ2-7; D: -; CDR3: CSATGTSYEQYF; DNA: TGCAGTGCTACTGGGACATCCTACGAGCAGTACTTC
size: many; V: TRBV12-3/TRBV12-4; J: TRBJ2-5; D: TRBD2; CDR3: CASSPLAGRGQETQYF; DNA: TGTGCCAGCAGTCCTCTAGCGGGACGGGGCCAAGAGACCCAGTACTTC
size: -; V: TRBV11-2; J: TRBJ2-2; D: -; CDR3: CASSLLVTSNTGELFF; DNA: TGTGCCAGCAGCTTACTTGTCACCTCGAACACCGGGGAGCTGTTTTTT
size: few; V: TRBV3-1; J: TRBJ1-3; D: -; CDR3: CASRATNKYSGNTIYF; DNA: TGTGCCAGCAGGGCAACCAATAAATACTCTGGAAACACCATATATTTT
size: many; V: TRBV5-1; J: TRBJ1-1; D: TRBD1; CDR3: CASSSATGYAEAFF; DNA: TGCGCCAGCAGCTCGGCGACAGGGTACGCTGAAGCTTTCTTT
size: many; V: TRBV10-3; J: TRBJ1-1; D: TRBD1; CDR3: CAITVGTGMTEAFF; DNA: TGTGCCATCACTGTAGGGACAGGGATGACTGAAGCTTTCTTT
size: many; V: TRBV27; J: TRBJ1-5; D: -; CDR3: CASSLGLNQPQHF; DNA: TGTGCCAGCAGCTTGGGTTTAAATCAGCCCCAGCATTTT
size: many; V: TRBV6-1; J: TRBJ2-7; D: TRBD1; CDR3: CASARGQPFYEQYF; DNA: TGTGCCAGCGCCAGGGGACAGCCGTTCTACGAGCAGTACTTC
size: many; V: TRBV3-1; J: TRBJ2-3; D: -; CDR3: CASSLWSRATDTQYF; DNA: TGTGCCAGCAGCCTCTGGTCCAGGGCTACAGATACGCAGTATTTT
size: -; V: TRBV20-1; J: TRBJ1-2; D: -; CDR3: CSANRGGYGYTF; DNA: TGCAGTGCTAACAGAGGTGGCTATGGCTACACCTTC
size: many; V: TRBV7-8; J: TRBJ2-2; D: -; CDR3: CASSIGRAGNTGELFF; DNA: TGTGCCAGCAGTATAGGGCGGGCCGGGAACACCGGGGAGCTGTTTTTT
size: -; V: TRBV6-1; J: TRBJ2-3; D: TRBD2; CDR3: CASSVGLAGQGRNTQYF; DNA: TGTGCCAGCAGTGTCGGGCTAGCGGGTCAGGGGAGAAATACGCAGTATTTT
size: many; V: TRBV24-1; J: TRBJ1-2; D: TRBD1; CDR3: CATSDSGTVNYGYTF; DNA: TGTGCCACCAGTGATTCCGGGACAGTTAACTATGGCTACACCTTC
size: many; V: TRBV6-1; J: TRBJ1-4; D: -; CDR3: CASSPREGANEKLFF; DNA: TGTGCCAGCAGTCCGCGGGAGGGCGCTAATGAAAAACTGTTTTTT
size: -; V: TRBV7-3; J: TRBJ2-4; D: TRBD1; CDR3: CASSFAGGADIQYF; DNA: TGTGCCAGCAGCTTTGCAGGGGGCGCGGACATTCAGTACTTC
size: -; V: TRBV12-3/TRBV12-4; J: TRBJ2-5; D: TRBD1; CDR3: CASSLNRGKTQYF; DNA: TGTGCCAGCAGTTTAAACAGGGGGAAGACCCAGTACTTC
size: many; V: TRBV18; J: TRBJ2-5; D: TRBD2; CDR3: CASSPDSSGQETQYF; DNA: TGTGCCAGCTCACCCGATTCTAGCGGGCAAGAGACCCAGTACTTC
size: many; V: TRBV5-4; J: TRBJ2-7; D: -; CDR3: CASSFSRGGSSYEQYF; DNA: TGTGCCAGCAGCTTTTCTAGGGGGGGAAGCTCCTACGAGCAGTACTTC
size: many; V: TRBV7-2; J: TRBJ2-3; D: -; CDR3: CASQDRQRVDTQYF; DNA: TGTGCCAGCCAGGACAGACAACGGGTAGATACGCAGTATTTT
size: few; V: TRBV19; J: TRBJ2-1; D: TRBD2; CDR3: CASSPSGGAHEQFF; DNA: TGTGCCAGTAGTCCTAGCGGGGGGGCCCATGAGCAGTTCTTC
size: many; V: TRBV2; J: TRBJ1-2; D: -; CDR3: CASSEATRQALYYGYTF; DNA: TGTGCCAGCAGTGAAGCAACCCGACAGGCCCTCTACTATGGCTACACCTTC
size: -; V: TRBV9; J: TRBJ2-2; D: TRBD2; CDR3: CASSRRTGLAGGPWTGELFF; DNA: TGTGCCAGCAGCCGACGGACGGGACTAGCGGGAGGGCCGTGGACCGGGGAGCTGTTTTTT
size: many; V: TRBV9; J: TRBJ2-5; D: -; CDR3: CASSVDPTADGQGWETQYF; DNA: TGTGCCAGCAGCGTAGACCCCACAGCTGATGGTCAGGGCTGGGAGACCCAGTACTTC
size: many; V: TRBV5-1; J: TRBJ2-1; D: TRBD1; CDR3: CASSLHRGNNEQFF; DNA: TGTGCCAGCAGCTTGCACAGGGGGAACAATGAGCAGTTCTTC